The present T cell receptor beta chain was sequenced within a study of T-cell reconstitution after alpha-beta-depleted transplantation in children. The study, taken as a whole, reports: Reportedly, only several hundred clones from non-depleted graft cells drove alpha-beta T-cell counts at about two months.

The CDR3 covers 15 residues. Germline CDR1 SGHAT, CDR2 FQDESV (reference sequence). Using unique molecular identifiers, the investigators prepared the TCRbeta library. MiXCR, run by TCRdb on the PCR reads, gives a single entry per CDR3 protein. This table has approximately 350,000 distinct CDR3 sequences, 15% to 20% appearing once. Note on this clonotype: The antigen is not known. Mismatch with germline at one junction end may stem from a read error.

The receptor was derived from a male patient between 2 and 10 years old who had a stem cell transplant for acute lymphoblastic leukemia, so the T cells may come from the graft donor. The chain links TRBV11-1 to TRBJ2-5; D might be TRBD1 or TRBD2, each matching 5 bases. The sample consisted of PBMCs, mostly from graft donor cells, taken 360 days after TCRalphabeta/CD19-depleted stem cell transplant. CDR3 coding DNA: TGTACCAGCAGCCCCGGAGGCAGGGCACAAGAGACCCAGTACTTC. Translation: CTSSPGGRAQETQYF.